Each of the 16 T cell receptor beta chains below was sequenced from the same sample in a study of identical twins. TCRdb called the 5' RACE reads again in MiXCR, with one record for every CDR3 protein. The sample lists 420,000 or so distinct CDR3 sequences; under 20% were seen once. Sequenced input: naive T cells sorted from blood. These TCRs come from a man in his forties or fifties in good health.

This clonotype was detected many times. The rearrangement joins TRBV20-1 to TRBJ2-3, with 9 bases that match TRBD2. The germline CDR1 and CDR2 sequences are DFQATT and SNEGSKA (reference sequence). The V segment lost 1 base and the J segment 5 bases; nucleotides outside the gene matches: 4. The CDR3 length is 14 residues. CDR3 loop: CSARGRGGIDTQYF. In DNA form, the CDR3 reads TGCAGTGCTAGAGGGCGGGGGGGCATAGATACGCAGTATTTT.

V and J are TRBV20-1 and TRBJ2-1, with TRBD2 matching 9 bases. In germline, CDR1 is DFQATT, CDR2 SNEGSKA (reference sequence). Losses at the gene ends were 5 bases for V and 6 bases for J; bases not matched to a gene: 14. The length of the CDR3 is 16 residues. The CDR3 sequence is CSASQLSGSLSNEQFF. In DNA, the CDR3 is TGCAGTGCTTCCCAACTTAGCGGGAGCTTGTCCAATGAGCAGTTCTTC.

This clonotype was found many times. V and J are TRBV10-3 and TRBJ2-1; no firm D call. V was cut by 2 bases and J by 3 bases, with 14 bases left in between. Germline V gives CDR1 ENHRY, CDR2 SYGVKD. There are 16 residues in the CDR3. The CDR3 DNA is TGTGCCATCAGTGAGGATCGAGGTCTCTACTACAATGAGCAGTTCTTC. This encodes CAISEDRGLYYNEQFF.

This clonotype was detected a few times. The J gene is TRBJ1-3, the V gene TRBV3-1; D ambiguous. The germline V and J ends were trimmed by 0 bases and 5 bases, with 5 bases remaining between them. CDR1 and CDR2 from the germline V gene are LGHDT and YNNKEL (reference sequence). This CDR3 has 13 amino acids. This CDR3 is CASSQDQRNTIYF. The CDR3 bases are TGTGCCAGCAGCCAAGACCAGAGAAACACCATATATTTT.

CDR3 in amino acids: CASKIQGDQPQHF. CDR3 in DNA: TGCGCCAGCAAAATTCAGGGGGACCAGCCCCAGCATTTT. The rearrangement links TRBV10-2 to TRBJ1-5; 7 bases are a match to TRBD1. Losses at the gene ends were 7 bases for V and 7 bases for J; bases not matched to a gene: 7. The CDR3 consists of 13 residues. CDR1 and CDR2 (germline): WSHSY, SAAADI.

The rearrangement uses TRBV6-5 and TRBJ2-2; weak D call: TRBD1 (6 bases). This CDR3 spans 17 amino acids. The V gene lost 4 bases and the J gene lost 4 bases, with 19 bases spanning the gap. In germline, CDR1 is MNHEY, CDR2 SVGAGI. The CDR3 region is CASSLWVQTGSTGELFF. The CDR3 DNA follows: TGTGCCAGCAGTTTATGGGTCCAGACAGGTAGCACCGGGGAGCTGTTTTTT.

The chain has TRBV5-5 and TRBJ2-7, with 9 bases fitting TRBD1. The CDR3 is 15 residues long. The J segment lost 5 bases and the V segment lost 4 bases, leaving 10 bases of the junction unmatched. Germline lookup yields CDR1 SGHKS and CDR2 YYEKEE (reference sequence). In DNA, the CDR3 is TGTGCCAGCAGCCTGTTAGGGACAGGGAGCGACGAGCAGTACTTC. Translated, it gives CASSLLGTGSDEQYF.

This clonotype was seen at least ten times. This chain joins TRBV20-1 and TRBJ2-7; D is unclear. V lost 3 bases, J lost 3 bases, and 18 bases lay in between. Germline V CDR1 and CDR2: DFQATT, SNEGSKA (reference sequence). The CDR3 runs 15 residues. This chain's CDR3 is CSASLGGLRIYEQYF. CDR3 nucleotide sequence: TGCAGTGCTAGTTTAGGTGGGCTGCGGATCTACGAGCAGTACTTC.

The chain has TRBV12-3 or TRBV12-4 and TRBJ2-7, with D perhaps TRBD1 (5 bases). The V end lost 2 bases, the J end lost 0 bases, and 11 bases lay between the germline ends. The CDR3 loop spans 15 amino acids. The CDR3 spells CASSLQSQGSYEQYF. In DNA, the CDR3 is TGTGCCAGCAGTTTACAAAGTCAGGGCTCCTACGAGCAGTACTTC.

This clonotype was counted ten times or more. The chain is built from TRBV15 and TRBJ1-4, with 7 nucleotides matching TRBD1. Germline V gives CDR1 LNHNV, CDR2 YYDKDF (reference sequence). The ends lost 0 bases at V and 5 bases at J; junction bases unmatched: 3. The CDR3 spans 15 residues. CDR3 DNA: TGTGCCACCAGCAGAGATAGGACAGGCAATGAAAAACTGTTTTTT. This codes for CATSRDRTGNEKLFF.

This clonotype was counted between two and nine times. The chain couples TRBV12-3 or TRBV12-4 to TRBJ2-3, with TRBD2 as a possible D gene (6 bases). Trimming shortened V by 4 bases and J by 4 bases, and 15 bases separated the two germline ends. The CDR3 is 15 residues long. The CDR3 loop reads CASSYSDYGADTQYF. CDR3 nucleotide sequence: TGTGCCAGCAGTTACTCGGACTATGGGGCAGATACGCAGTATTTT.

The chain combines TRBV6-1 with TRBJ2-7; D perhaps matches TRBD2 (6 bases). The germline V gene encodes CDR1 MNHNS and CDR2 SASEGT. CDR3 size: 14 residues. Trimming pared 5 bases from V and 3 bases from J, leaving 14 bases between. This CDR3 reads CASSILALSYEQYF. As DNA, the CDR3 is TGTGCCAGCAGTATTCTAGCGCTAAGCTACGAGCAGTACTTC.

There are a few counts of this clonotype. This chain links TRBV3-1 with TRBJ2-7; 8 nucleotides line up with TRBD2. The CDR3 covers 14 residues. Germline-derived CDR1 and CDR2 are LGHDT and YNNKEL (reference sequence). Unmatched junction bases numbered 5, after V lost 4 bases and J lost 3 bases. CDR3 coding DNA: TGTGCCAGCAGCCCGGGACTAGAGAACTACGAGCAGTACTTC. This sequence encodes CASSPGLENYEQYF.

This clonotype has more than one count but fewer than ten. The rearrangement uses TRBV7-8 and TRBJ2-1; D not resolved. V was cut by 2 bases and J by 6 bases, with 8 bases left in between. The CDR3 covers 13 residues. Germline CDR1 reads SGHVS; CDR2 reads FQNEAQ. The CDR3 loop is CASSLFLSNEQFF. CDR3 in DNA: TGTGCCAGCAGCTTATTTTTGTCCAATGAGCAGTTCTTC.

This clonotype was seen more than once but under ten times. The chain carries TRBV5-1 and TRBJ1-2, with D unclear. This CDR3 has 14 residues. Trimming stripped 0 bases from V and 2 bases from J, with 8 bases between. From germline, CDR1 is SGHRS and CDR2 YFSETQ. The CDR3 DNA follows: TGCGCCAGCAGCTTGGAAGCAGGAAACTATGGCTACACCTTC. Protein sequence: CASSLEAGNYGYTF.

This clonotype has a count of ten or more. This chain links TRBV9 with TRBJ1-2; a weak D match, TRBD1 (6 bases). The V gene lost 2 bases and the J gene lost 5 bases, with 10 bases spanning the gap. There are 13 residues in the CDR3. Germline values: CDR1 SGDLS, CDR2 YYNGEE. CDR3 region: CASSVLGAYGYTF. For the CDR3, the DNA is TGTGCCAGCAGCGTTCTGGGGGCGTATGGCTACACCTTC.